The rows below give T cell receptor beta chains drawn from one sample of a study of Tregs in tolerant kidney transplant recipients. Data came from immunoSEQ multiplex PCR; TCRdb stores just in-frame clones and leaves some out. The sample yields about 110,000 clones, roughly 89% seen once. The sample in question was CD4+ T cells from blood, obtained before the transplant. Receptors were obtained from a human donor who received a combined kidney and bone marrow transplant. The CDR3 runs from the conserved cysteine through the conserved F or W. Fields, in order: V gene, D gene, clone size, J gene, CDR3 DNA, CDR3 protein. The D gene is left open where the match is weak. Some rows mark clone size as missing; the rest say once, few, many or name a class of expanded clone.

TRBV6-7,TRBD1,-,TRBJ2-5,TGTGCCAGCAGTTACTCCCTTGGACAGGGAGGTTTGGAGACCCAGTACTTC,CASSYSLGQGGLETQYF
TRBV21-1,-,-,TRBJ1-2,TGTGCCAGCAGCGAAGGGAGAGGCTACACCTTC,CASSEGRGYTF
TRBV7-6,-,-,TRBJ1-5,TGTGCCAGCAGCCCTTACCCGGGGGACAGCAATCAGCCCCAGCATTTT,CASSPYPGDSNQPQHF
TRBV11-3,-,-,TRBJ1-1,TGTGCCAGCAGCTTAGGGCAGGACACTGAAGCTTTCTTT,CASSLGQDTEAFF
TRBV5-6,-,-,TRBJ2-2,TGTGCCAGCAGCGGAATTCAGGGAACCGGGGAGCTGTTTTTT,CASSGIQGTGELFF
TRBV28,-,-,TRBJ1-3,TGTGCCAGCAGTCGGGGTAACACTGGAAACACCATATATTTT,CASSRGNTGNTIYF
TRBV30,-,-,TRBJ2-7,TGTGCCTGGAGTGTACAGGGCTACGAGCAGTACTTC,CAWSVQGYEQYF
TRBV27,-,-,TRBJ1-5,TGTGCCAGCAGTTTATTTAGGGGAAATCAGCCCCAGCATTTT,CASSLFRGNQPQHF
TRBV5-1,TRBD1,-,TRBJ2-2,TGCGCCAGCAGACACAGAACGTCGGGGACAGGGGTTCCCGGGGAGCTGTTTTTT,CASRHRTSGTGVPGELFF
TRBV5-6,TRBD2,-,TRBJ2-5,TGTGCCAGCAGCTTGCTTGGGACTAGCCAGCAAGAGACCCAGTACTTC,CASSLLGTSQQETQYF
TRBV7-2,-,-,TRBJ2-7,TGTGCCAGCAGCCGTGACAGCAACCTCTACGAGCAGTACTTC,CASSRDSNLYEQYF
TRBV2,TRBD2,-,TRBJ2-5,TGTGCCAGCAGTACCGGGACTAGCGGGAGCTCCGAGACCCAGTACTTC,CASSTGTSGSSETQYF
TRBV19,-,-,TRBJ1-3,-,CASKLSLVSGNTIYF
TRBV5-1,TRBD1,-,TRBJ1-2,TGCGCCAGCAGCCCGTTCGGACAGGGTAGCTATGGCTACACCTTC,CASSPFGQGSYGYTF
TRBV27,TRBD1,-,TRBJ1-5,TGTGCCAGCAGTAAAACAGGGGATCGTCAGCCCCAGCATTTT,CASSKTGDRQPQHF
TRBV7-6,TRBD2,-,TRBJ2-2,TGTGCCAGCAGCCCGGCGGGGGCGAACACCGGGGAGCTGTTTTTT,CASSPAGANTGELFF
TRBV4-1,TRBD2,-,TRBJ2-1,TGCGCCAGCAGCCAGGGACTAGCGGGGGGGCGGGCCTACAATGAGCAGTTCTTC,CASSQGLAGGRAYNEQFF
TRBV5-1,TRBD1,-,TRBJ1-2,TGCGCCAGCAGCCCTGGGACAGGGTCCGGCTACACCTTC,CASSPGTGSGYTF
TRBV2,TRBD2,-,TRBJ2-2,TGTGCCAGCAGTGTAAACCTAGCGGGCACCGGGGAGCTGTTTTTT,CASSVNLAGTGELFF
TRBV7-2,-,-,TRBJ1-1,TGTGCCTCTCGCGCCGGCACTGAAGCTTTCTTT,CASRAGTEAFF
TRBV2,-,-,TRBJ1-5,TGTGCCAGCAGTGACGGAGGGCAGCCCCAGCATTTT,CASSDGGQPQHF
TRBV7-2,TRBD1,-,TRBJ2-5,TGTGCCAGCAGCCTCCTCGGGACAGGGGGCCAAGAGACCCAGTACTTC,CASSLLGTGGQETQYF
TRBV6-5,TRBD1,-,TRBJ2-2,TGTGCCAGCAGTTACGCCACAGGGGGTCCCGGGGAGCTGTTTTTT,CASSYATGGPGELFF
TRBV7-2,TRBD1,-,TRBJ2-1,TGTGCCAGCAGCTTCCGGGACAGGGGGCATCAGGGTAATGGTGAGCAGTTCTTC,CASSFRDRGHQGNGEQFF
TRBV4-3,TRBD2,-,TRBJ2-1,TGCGCCAGCAGGCTAGCGGGAGATGATGAGCAGTTCTTC,CASRLAGDDEQFF
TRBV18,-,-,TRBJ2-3,TGTGCCAGCTCATCGCTCCCGACTTGGAGGAGCCTAAGCACAGATACGCAGTATTTT,CASSSLPTWRSLSTDTQYF
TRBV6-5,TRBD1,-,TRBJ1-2,TGTGCCAGCAGGGCCGAAGGGACAGGGGGCCATGGCTACACCTTC,CASRAEGTGGHGYTF
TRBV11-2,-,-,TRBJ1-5,TGTGCCAGCAGCTTGGAGGGCTCGAATCAGCCCCAGCATTTT,CASSLEGSNQPQHF
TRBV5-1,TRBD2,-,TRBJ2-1,TGCGCCAGCAGCCCGGGGGGGCGGGTCAATGAGCAGTTCTTC,CASSPGGRVNEQFF
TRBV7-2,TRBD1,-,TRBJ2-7,TGTGCCAGCAGCTTAGCGCTTGGACAGGCAGGGACCGAGCAGTACTTC,CASSLALGQAGTEQYF
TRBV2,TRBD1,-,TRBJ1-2,TGTGCCAGCAGGCTAACGACAGGGGCTGGCGGCTACACCTTC,CASRLTTGAGGYTF
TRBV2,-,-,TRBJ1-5,TGTGCCAGCAGGACAGGCGACAATCAGCCCCAGCATTTT,CASRTGDNQPQHF
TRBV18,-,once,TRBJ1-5,TGTGCCAGCTCACCCTACGACACTAGCAATCAGCCCCAGCATTTT,CASSPYDTSNQPQHF
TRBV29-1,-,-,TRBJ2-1,TGCAGCGTTGAAAGGGGGACAGAGCAGTTCTTC,CSVERGTEQFF
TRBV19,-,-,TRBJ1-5,TGTGCCAGTAGTATACATCAGGGCGCTATAACCCTTGGCAATCAGCCCCAGCATTTT,CASSIHQGAITLGNQPQHF
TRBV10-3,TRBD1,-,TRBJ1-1,TGTGCCATCAGCGACAGGGACACTGAAGCTTTCTTT,CAISDRDTEAFF
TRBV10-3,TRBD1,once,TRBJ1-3,TGTGCCACCCAATGGACAGGGGGCAAGGACACCATATATTTT,CATQWTGGKDTIYF
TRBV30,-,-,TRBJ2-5,TGTGCCTGGAGCAACTTAGAGACCCAGTACTTC,CAWSNLETQYF
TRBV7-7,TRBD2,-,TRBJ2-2,TGTGCCAGCAGCTCCTGGGGAGCGGGAGGGAACACCGGGGAGCTGTTTTTT,CASSSWGAGGNTGELFF
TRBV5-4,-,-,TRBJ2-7,TGTGCCAGCTCTCGGGACACCTACGAGCAGTACTTC,CASSRDTYEQYF
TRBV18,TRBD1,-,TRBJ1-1,TGTGCCAGCTCCCGTACCCAAATAGAACGGACAGGTGGAGACAACACTGAAGCTTTCTTT,CASSRTQIERTGGDNTEAFF
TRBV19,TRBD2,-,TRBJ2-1,TGTGCCAGTAGTCGGGGATATTTTGGGGGGGCCTACAATGAGCAGTTCTTC,CASSRGYFGGAYNEQFF
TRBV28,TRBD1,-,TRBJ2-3,TGTGCCAGCAGAACAGGGGGCTTCACAGATACGCAGTATTTT,CASRTGGFTDTQYF
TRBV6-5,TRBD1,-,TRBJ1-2,TGTGCCAGTCACAGGGGGATTAACTATGGCTACACCTTC,CASHRGINYGYTF
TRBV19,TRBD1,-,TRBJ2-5,TGTGCCAGTAGTACAACAGGGGAGGAGACCCAGTACTTC,CASSTTGEETQYF